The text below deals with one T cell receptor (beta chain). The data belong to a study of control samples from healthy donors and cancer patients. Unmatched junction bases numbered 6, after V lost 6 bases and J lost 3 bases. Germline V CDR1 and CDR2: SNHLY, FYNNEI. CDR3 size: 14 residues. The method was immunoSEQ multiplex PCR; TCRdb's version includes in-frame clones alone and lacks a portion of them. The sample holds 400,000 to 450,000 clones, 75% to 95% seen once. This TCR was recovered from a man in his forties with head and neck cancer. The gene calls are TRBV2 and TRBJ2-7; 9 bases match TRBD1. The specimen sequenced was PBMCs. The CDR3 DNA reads TGTGCCAGCAGGGGACAGGGCTCTGGCTACGAGCAGTACTTC. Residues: CASRGQGSGYEQYF.